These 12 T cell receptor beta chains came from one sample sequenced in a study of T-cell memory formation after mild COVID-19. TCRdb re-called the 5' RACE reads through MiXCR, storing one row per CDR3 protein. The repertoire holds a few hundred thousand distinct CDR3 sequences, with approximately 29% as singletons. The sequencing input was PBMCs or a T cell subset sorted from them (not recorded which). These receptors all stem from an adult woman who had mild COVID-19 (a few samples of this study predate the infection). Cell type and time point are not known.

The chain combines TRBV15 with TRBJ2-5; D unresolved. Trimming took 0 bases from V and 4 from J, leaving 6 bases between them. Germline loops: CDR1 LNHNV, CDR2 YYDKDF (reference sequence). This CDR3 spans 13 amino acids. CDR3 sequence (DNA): TGTGCCACCAGCAGAGAGGGGTTAGAGACCCAGTACTTC. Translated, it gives CATSREGLETQYF. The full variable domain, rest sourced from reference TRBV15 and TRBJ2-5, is DAMVIQNPRYQVTQFGKPVTLSCSQTLNHNVMYWYQQKSSQAPKLLFHYYDKDFNNEADTPDNFQSRRPNTSFCFLDIRSPGLGDTAMYLCATSREGLETQYFGPGTRLLVL.

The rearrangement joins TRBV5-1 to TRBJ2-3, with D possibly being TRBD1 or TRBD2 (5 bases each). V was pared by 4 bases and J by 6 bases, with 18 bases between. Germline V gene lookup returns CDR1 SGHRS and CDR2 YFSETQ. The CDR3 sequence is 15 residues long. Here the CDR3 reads CASSAGTHSGDTQYF. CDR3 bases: TGCGCCAGCAGCGCCGGGACCCACTCTGGGGATACGCAGTATTTT. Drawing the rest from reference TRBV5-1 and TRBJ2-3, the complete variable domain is KAGVTQTPRYLIKTRGQQVTLSCSPISGHRSVSWYQQTPGQGLQFLFEYFSETQRNKGNFPGRFSGRQFSNSRSEMNVSTLELGDSALYLCASSAGTHSGDTQYFGPGTRLTVL.

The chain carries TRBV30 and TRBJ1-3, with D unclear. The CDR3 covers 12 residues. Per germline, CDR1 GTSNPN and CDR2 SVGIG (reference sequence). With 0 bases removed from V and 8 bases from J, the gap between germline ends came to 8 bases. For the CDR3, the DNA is TGTGCCTGGAGTGTAACAATGGACACCATATATTTT. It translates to CAWSVTMDTIYF.

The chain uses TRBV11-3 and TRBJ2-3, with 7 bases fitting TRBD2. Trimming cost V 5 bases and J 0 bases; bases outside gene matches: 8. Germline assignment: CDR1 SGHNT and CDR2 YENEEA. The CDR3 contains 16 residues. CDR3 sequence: CASSPHSAGSTDTQYF. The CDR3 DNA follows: TGTGCCAGCAGCCCTCATTCAGCGGGAAGCACAGATACGCAGTATTTT. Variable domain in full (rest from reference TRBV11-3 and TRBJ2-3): EAGVVQSPRYKIIEKKQPVAFWCNPISGHNTLYWYLQNLGQGPELLIRYENEEAVDDSQLPKDRFSAERLKGVDSTLKIQPAELGDSAVYLCASSPHSAGSTDTQYFGPGTRLTVL.

The DNA for the CDR3 is TGCAGTGCAAATCCGGGGACAGGGGGCTACGAGCAGTACTTC. Protein sequence: CSANPGTGGYEQYF. The rearrangement joins TRBV20-1 to TRBJ2-7, with 11 bases identical to TRBD1. The CDR3 loop spans 14 amino acids. After removal of 6 bases from V and 3 bases from J, the junction contained 7 bases not matched to a gene. The germline CDR1 and CDR2 sequences are DFQATT and SNEGSKA (reference sequence).

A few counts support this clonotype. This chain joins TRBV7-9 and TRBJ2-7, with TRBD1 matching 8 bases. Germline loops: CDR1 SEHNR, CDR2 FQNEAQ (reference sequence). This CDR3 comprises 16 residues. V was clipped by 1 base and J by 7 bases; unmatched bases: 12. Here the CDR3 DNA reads TGTGCCAGCAGCTTAGGGCGGGACAGGCCCGGGCATGAGCAGTACTTC. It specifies CASSLGRDRPGHEQYF.

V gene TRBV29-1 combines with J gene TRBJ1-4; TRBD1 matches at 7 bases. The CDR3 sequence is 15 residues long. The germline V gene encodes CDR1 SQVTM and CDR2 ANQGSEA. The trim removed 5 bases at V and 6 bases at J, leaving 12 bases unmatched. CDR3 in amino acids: CSVFAEGAGYEKLFF. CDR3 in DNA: TGCAGCGTTTTCGCCGAGGGGGCAGGTTATGAAAAACTGTTTTTT.

The CDR3 DNA reads TGTGCCAGCAGTTTTGAGGGCTGGGCTTTCTTT. This encodes CASSFEGWAFF. This chain links TRBV12-3 or TRBV12-4 with TRBJ1-1; no reliable D call. Trimming cost V 3 bases and J 11 bases, with 10 bases left between them. This CDR3 contains 11 residues.

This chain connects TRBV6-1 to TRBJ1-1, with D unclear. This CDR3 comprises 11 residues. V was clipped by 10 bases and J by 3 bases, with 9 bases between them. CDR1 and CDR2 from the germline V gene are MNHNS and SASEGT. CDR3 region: CATGFYTEAFF. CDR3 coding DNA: TGTGCCACAGGATTTTACACTGAAGCTTTCTTT.

This CDR3 reads CASAGTSSYEQYF. CDR3 nucleotides: TGTGCCAGCGCCGGGACATCTTCCTACGAGCAGTACTTC. V gene TRBV6-2 or TRBV6-3 combines with J gene TRBJ2-7; maybe TRBD1 (6 bases). Trimming stripped 8 bases from V and 1 base from J, with 12 bases between. There are 13 residues in the CDR3. Germline V gene lookup returns CDR1 MNHEY and CDR2 SVGEGT.

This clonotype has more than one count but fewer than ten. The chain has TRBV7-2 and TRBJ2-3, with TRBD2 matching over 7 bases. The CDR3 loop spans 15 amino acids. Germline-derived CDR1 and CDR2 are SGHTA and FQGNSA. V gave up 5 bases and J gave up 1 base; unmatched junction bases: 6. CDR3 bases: TGTGCCAGCAGCGAATGGGGGGGAGGCACAGATACGCAGTATTTT. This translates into CASSEWGGGTDTQYF. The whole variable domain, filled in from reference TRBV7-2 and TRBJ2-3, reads GAGVSQSPSNKVTEKGKDVELRCDPISGHTALYWYRQSLGQGLEFLIYFQGNSAPDKSGLPSDRFSAERTGGSVSTLTIQRTQQEDSAVYLCASSEWGGGTDTQYFGPGTRLTVL.

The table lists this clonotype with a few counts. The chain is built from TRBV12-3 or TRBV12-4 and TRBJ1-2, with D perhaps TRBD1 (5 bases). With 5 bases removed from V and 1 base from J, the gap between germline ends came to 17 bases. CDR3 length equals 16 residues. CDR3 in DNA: TGTGCCAGCAGTGCTGCCCCAGGGATGAATAACTATGGCTACACCTTC. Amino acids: CASSAAPGMNNYGYTF.